Included here is one T cell receptor beta chain sequence, with context. Its cognate antigen has yet to be identified. No base quality information exists; no much larger clone differs at one position. This record belongs to a study of T cell repertoires in cytomegalovirus infection (dated 2019 in TCRdb). Context from the whole study: Because public TCR beta signatures pointed to carriage of CMV infection together with the matching HLA type, the HLA type of each donor mattered for the analysis. Paper-wide results and their limitations: Cumulative frequency of public TCR beta family members discriminated carriers of CMV infection plus the relevant HLA type in this cohort and an independent 352-donor cohort. The ex vivo response was dominated by HLA-C-restricted CMV-specific TCR beta clonotypes, which also provided the single most frequent clonotype in two of eight donors.

The germline V end is reduced by 4 bases and the J end by 9 bases; junction bases left unmatched: 9. From a lookup of the germline V gene, CDR1 and CDR2 are MNHEY and SVGEGT. From cysteine to phenylalanine, the CDR3 is 16 amino acids long. This entry keeps only the CDR3 DNA: 48 bases, framed from base 1. Sequencing was performed on an Illumina HiSeq 1500. The public reads were run again by TCRdb, first through fastp at Q25 and then through MiXCR, and only productive beta chains were kept. Every CDR3 protein is listed once, alongside the most common genes and DNA of its rows. The sample contains roughly 110,000 distinct CDR3 sequences, roughly 9.1% of them found a single time. Together, the top ten hold approximately 33% of the sample.

This TCR was recovered from a human donor in good health (CMV status not recorded). Some clones in this sample may be carry-over from other donors' samples. The sequence joins TRBV6-2 or TRBV6-3 to TRBJ2-1, and TRBD2 aligns with 13 junction nucleotides. The sample consisted of PBMCs, sequenced either directly or after in vitro stimulation (not recorded which). This receptor carries the CDR3 CASSSRLAGGVSEQFF. In nucleotide form, the sequence is TGTGCCAGCAGTTCCCGACTAGCGGGAGGAGTCAGTGAGCAGTTCTTC.